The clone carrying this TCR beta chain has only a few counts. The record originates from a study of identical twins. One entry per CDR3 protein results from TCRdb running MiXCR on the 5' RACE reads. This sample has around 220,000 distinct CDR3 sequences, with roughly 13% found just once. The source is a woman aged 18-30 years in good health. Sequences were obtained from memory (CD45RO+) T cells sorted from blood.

The CDR3 DNA is TGTGCCAGCAGCTTAATGGTTGGCGGTGGCTACACCTTC. This sequence encodes CASSLMVGGGYTF. The chain combines TRBV7-2 with TRBJ1-2; no reliable D call. V was trimmed by 2 bases and J by 7 bases, leaving 11 bases between them. Germline CDR1 and CDR2: SGHTA and FQGNSA. The CDR3 contains 13 residues.